Presented here are 15 T cell receptor beta chains from one specimen sequenced in a study of CD8 T cells in acute hepatitis C reinfection. Time point reported: naive CD8 control sorted from an acute-time-point sample. Only in-frame clones appear in the TCRdb table, and some are missing; sequencing was by immunoSEQ multiplex PCR. The data hold around 34,000 clones, with around nine tenths observed a single time. Specimen: naive CD8+ T cells from PBMCs. The receptors were sampled from a man between 25 and 39 years old with chronic hepatitis C.

This clone appeared a few times. V usage is TRBV7-6 and J usage is TRBJ1-4; no clear D. The CDR3 covers 15 residues. CDR1 and CDR2 (germline): SGHVS, FNYEAQ. Trimming pared 0 bases from V and 5 bases from J, leaving 10 bases between. The CDR3 coding sequence is TGTGCCAGCAGCTTAGCGGGCGGAGAGAATGAAAAACTGTTTTTT. It is translated as CASSLAGGENEKLFF.

The chain is built from TRBV2 and TRBJ2-3; the match to TRBD2 covers 10 bases. Germline V lookup: CDR1 SNHLY, CDR2 FYNNEI. Trimming removed 6 bases from V and 0 bases from J; junction bases left unmatched: 3. CDR3 length: 15 amino acids. CDR3 residues: CASRASGSSTDTQYF. CDR3 in DNA: TGTGCCAGCAGGGCTAGCGGGAGCAGCACAGATACGCAGTATTTT.

As to this clone: A read error may account for a junction end that differs from germline. V and J are TRBV6-1 and TRBJ2-5, with a tentative D call TRBD2 (7 bases). Germline loops: CDR1 MNHNS, CDR2 SASEGT. The length of the CDR3 is 14 residues. The DNA for the CDR3 is TGTGTCAGCAATGAGTGGGGGGGCGGGGAGACCCAGTACTTC. Amino acid sequence: CVSNEWGGGETQYF.

This rearrangement joins TRBV29-1 to TRBJ1-2; the match to TRBD1 covers 7 bases. This CDR3 has 17 residues. The V gene's germline CDR1 is SQVTM and CDR2 ANQGSEA. Trimming at V came to 7 bases and at J to 0 bases, leaving 17 bases not matched to a gene. CDR3 in amino acids: CSAAHMWAGTANYGYTF. The DNA for the CDR3 is TGCAGCGCTGCGCATATGTGGGCAGGGACAGCTAACTATGGCTACACCTTC.

The V and J genes are TRBV30 and TRBJ1-1; 12 nucleotides line up with TRBD1. Germline V gives CDR1 GTSNPN, CDR2 SVGIG (reference sequence). This CDR3 is 15 amino acids long. V shed 3 bases and J 2 bases; nucleotides not matched to a gene: 4. The CDR3 coding sequence is TGTGCCTGGAGCGAAGGGACAGGGGGCAACACTGAAGCTTTCTTT. Protein product: CAWSEGTGGNTEAFF.

This chain links TRBV11-2 with TRBJ2-1; D possibly corresponds to TRBD1 (5 bases). Trimming removed 2 bases from V and 12 bases from J, with 14 bases in between. Germline V gives CDR1 SGHAT, CDR2 FQNNGV. The CDR3 sequence is 13 residues long. CDR3 bases: TGTGCCAGCAGCTTAAGCGCCCCTCAGGGGCAGTTCTTC. This encodes CASSLSAPQGQFF.

V and J are TRBV7-9 and TRBJ1-6; the D gene is possibly TRBD1 (6 bases). Between the trimmed V and J ends, which lost 8 bases and 7 bases, there was a span of 12 bases. The CDR3 is made up of 13 amino acids. Germline-derived CDR1 and CDR2 are SEHNR and FQNEAQ (reference sequence). CDR3 region: CASRAGANSPLHF. In DNA, the CDR3 is TGTGCCAGCCGGGCGGGGGCAAATTCACCCCTCCACTTT.

The chain links TRBV5-4 to TRBJ2-7; TRBD2 might be the D (6 bases). The CDR3 spans 14 residues. Trimming left V 0 bases short and J 2 bases short, with 9 bases between. Germline loops: CDR1 SGHNT, CDR2 YYREEE (reference sequence). CDR3 nucleotides: TGTGCCAGCAGCTTGGGGGACTCCCCCTACGAGCAGTACTTC. This sequence encodes CASSLGDSPYEQYF.

V is TRBV5-4 and J is TRBJ2-1; unclear D gene. Germline CDR1 SGHNT, CDR2 YYREEE (reference sequence). V lost 1 base and J lost 7, with 3 bases in between. This CDR3 comprises 11 residues. DNA of the CDR3: TGTGCCAGCAGCTTGCTAAATGAGCAGTTCTTC. Translating gives CASSLLNEQFF.

The rearrangement uses TRBV27 and TRBJ2-7; D remains unclear. The CDR3 runs 13 residues. Germline loops: CDR1 MNHEY, CDR2 SMNVEV (reference sequence). Trimming pared 5 bases from V and 0 bases from J, leaving 8 bases between. The CDR3 region is CASSAGPSYEQYF. The CDR3 nucleotides read TGTGCCAGCAGTGCCGGACCCTCCTACGAGCAGTACTTC.

The rearrangement links TRBV5-4 to TRBJ2-1, with D perhaps TRBD2 (6 bases). V dropped 4 bases and J dropped 8 bases, with 13 bases sitting between them. The CDR3 consists of 13 residues. In germline, CDR1 is SGHNT, CDR2 YYREEE (reference sequence). In nucleotides, the CDR3 is TGTGCCAGCAGCCTAACTAGCTCTCATGAGCAGTTCTTC. Its translation: CASSLTSSHEQFF.

The V call is TRBV19, the J call TRBJ2-1; 10 nucleotides agree with TRBD2. The V gene's germline CDR1 is LNHDA and CDR2 SQIVND (reference sequence). The trim removed 6 bases at V and 0 bases at J, leaving 2 bases unmatched. This CDR3 has 15 amino acids. The CDR3 DNA reads TGTGCCAGTAGAGCGGGAGGGAGCTCCTACAATGAGCAGTTCTTC. It translates to CASRAGGSSYNEQFF.

In the case of this clone: Other nucleotide sequences in the sample specify the same CDR3. V and J are TRBV30 and TRBJ2-3; a weak D match, TRBD2 (7 bases). There are 13 residues in the CDR3. Trimming shortened V by 5 bases and J by 4 bases, and 13 bases separated the two germline ends. The germline CDR1 and CDR2 sequences are GTSNPN and SVGIG (reference sequence). The CDR3 DNA reads as TGTGCCTGGGGGGGGGCCTCCGCAGATACGCAGTATTTT. It specifies CAWGGASADTQYF.

This clone was recorded once. The chain recombines TRBV15 with TRBJ2-1; the D is unclear. The CDR3 spans 13 residues. CDR1 LNHNV and CDR2 YYDKDF come from the germline V gene (reference sequence). V was cut by 6 bases and J by 7 bases, with 13 bases left in between. CDR3 sequence: CATSQLTANEQFF. CDR3 bases: TGTGCCACCAGTCAACTCACAGCGAATGAGCAGTTCTTC.

J is TRBJ1-1 and V is TRBV2, with D hard to call. There are 16 residues in the CDR3. Trimming took 2 bases from V and 1 from J, leaving 14 bases between them. Germline V CDR1 and CDR2: SNHLY, FYNNEI. The CDR3 sequence is CASSEPVGIRNTEAFF. CDR3 in DNA: TGTGCCAGCAGTGAACCGGTTGGAATTCGGAACACTGAAGCTTTCTTT.